The 7 T cell receptor beta chains below were found in one sample sequenced in a study of T cells in Graves' hyperthyroidism and ophthalmopathy. Amplification targeted TCR beta CDR3 regions from RNA transcripts. HTBI primers drove first-round RT-PCR of the TCR CDR3. TCRdb fed the multiplex PCR reads into MiXCR, producing one record per CDR3 protein. In the table there are a few hundred thousand distinct CDR3 sequences, 22% of which are singletons. The sequenced sample was blood. Every receptor here comes from a woman between 65 and 79 years old with Graves' ophthalmopathy.

This chain links TRBV20-1 with TRBJ2-7; TRBD1 aligns across 10 bases. The V and J ends lost 5 bases and 2 bases, in that order; junction bases with no gene match: 6. The CDR3 runs to 14 residues. Germline V gives CDR1 DFQATT, CDR2 SNEGSKA (reference sequence). The CDR3 here is CSARGQGNTYEQYF. For the CDR3, the DNA is TGCAGTGCTCGGGGACAGGGGAATACCTACGAGCAGTACTTC.

V gene TRBV6-1 combines with J gene TRBJ2-3; 8 bases align to TRBD2. V lost 6 bases, J lost 3 bases, and 8 bases stayed unmatched. Germline V CDR1 and CDR2: MNHNS, SASEGT. The CDR3 loop spans 15 amino acids. The CDR3 DNA follows: TGTGCCAGCAGCTTCCCTTCTAGCGGGACAGATACGCAGTATTTT. Translation: CASSFPSSGTDTQYF.

The chain combines TRBV9 with TRBJ2-1; 7 nucleotides align to TRBD2. The CDR3 is made up of 14 amino acids. Germline-derived CDR1 and CDR2 are SGDLS and YYNGEE. The V segment lost 7 bases and the J segment 8 bases; nucleotides outside the gene matches: 12. CDR3 nucleotides: TGTGCCAGCTCACGGACTCCGGCGGGAGATGAGCAGTTCTTC. It translates to CASSRTPAGDEQFF.

This clonotype was counted only a few times. The chain has TRBV12-5 and TRBJ1-1; 9 bases fit TRBD1. Germline trimming cut 2 bases from V and 6 bases from J; bases unmatched to any gene: 4. The germline V gene encodes CDR1 LGHNT and CDR2 FRNRAP. CDR3 length: 14 amino acids. This chain's CDR3 is CASGLTGGASEAFF. The CDR3 bases are TGTGCTAGTGGTTTGACAGGGGGCGCATCTGAAGCTTTCTTT. Based on the CDR3 plus reference TRBV12-5 and TRBJ1-1, the full variable domain is DARVTQTPRHKVTEMGQEVTMRCQPILGHNTVFWYRQTMMQGLELLAYFRNRAPLDDSGMPKDRFSAEMPDATLATLKIQPSEPRDSAVYFCASGLTGGASEAFFGQGTRLTVV.

The table lists this clonotype with many counts. J is TRBJ2-7 and V is TRBV7-9; 7 bases are shared with TRBD2. V lost 2 bases and J lost 2; bases outside the gene matches: 9. CDR1 is SEHNR and CDR2 is FQNEAQ in the germline V gene (reference sequence). The CDR3 sequence is 16 residues long. CDR3 protein: CASSLPLAGVPYEQYF. The CDR3 bases are TGTGCCAGCAGCTTACCTTTAGCGGGCGTTCCCTACGAGCAGTACTTC.

This clonotype was counted only a few times. The chain recombines TRBV12-3 or TRBV12-4 with TRBJ2-1, with 8 positions matching TRBD1. The CDR3 is 15 amino acids. Trimming cost V 6 bases and J 4 bases; bases outside gene matches: 8. This chain's CDR3 is CASSLLDRAYNEQFF. The CDR3 DNA follows: TGTGCCAGCAGCTTACTGGACAGGGCGTACAATGAGCAGTTCTTC.

In this sample, this clonotype turned up many times. CDR3 DNA: TGTGCCAGCAGTATGCTCCTGGGACACCGAACCTCCTACGAGCAGTACTTC. This encodes CASSMLLGHRTSYEQYF. V usage is TRBV27 and J usage is TRBJ2-7; weak D call: TRBD1 (6 bases). The V gene lost 5 bases and the J gene lost 0 bases, with 20 bases spanning the gap. The CDR3 is 17 amino acids. Germline V CDR1 and CDR2: MNHEY, SMNVEV (reference sequence).